This T cell receptor (beta chain) was profiled in a study of T cells in tuberculosis. At the level of the study: CD1B tetramers identified T cells specific for mycobacterial lipid GMM. Regarding the study as a whole: T cells binding CD1B-GMM tetramer weakly possibly escaped the sort.

TCR-alpha and TCR-beta chains were sequenced unpaired. The table came from immunoSEQ multiplex PCR; TCRdb's copy has only in-frame clones and leaves some out. Of more than 45,000 clones detected, approximately 86% appear once; the ten largest clones hold 21%. V was pared by 2 bases and J by 0 bases, with 13 bases between. CDR1 is SQVTM and CDR2 is ANQGSEA in the germline V gene. This CDR3 comprises 16 residues. Cells were sorted from thawed PBMC rested overnight and stained with GMM-loaded CD1B tetramer, viability dye and anti-CD3. The lipid loaded on the CD1B tetramers was C32 glucose monomycolate from Rhodococcus equi. Approximately 95,000 tetramer-negative cells were sorted from each donor.

The receptor comes from an adult woman with latent tuberculosis. Sequenced input: CD1b-GMM tetramer-negative cells sorted from PBMCs. The J gene is TRBJ2-2, the V gene TRBV29-1; a possible D gene is TRBD1 (5 bases). CDR3 in DNA: TGCAGCGTTGAAACCAGGAAAGGGGCGAACACCGGGGAGCTGTTTTTT. It codes for CSVETRKGANTGELFF.